This TCR beta chain comes out of a study of cytomegalovirus exposure and HLA in healthy donors. Points from the study as a whole: Most TCR sequences showed up rarely, but some public TCRs showed up in many donors. Later work associated over 15,000 TCR beta sequences with HLA alleles at 0.05 false discovery rate. Later analysis demonstrated an association between a missense DCLRE1C variant and TCR beta V- and J-gene trimming. It was confirmed in vitro that a few of the CMV-associated chains were specific for CMV antigens.

This clone was seen a handful of times. The antigen remains undetermined. The PCR had 60 Vbeta and 13 Jbeta primers. Measured with immunoSEQ multiplex PCR; TCRdb has only the in-frame clones, and not every one. Of 110,000 or so clones listed, approximately 74% were seen once; the top ten hold more than 3.5%. Germline V gives CDR1 MNHNS, CDR2 SASEGT. V was pared by 6 bases and J by 1 base, with 12 bases between. CDR3 length equals 14 residues. The sequencing input was PBMCs. The sequence came from a woman aged 40-49 years in good health and CMV-seropositive. The rearrangement uses TRBV6-1 and TRBJ1-1; D gene ambiguous. The DNA of the CDR3 is TGTGCCAGCAGCGCAAGCGTCGGGAACACTGAAGCTTTCTTT. It is translated as CASSASVGNTEAFF.